This entry concerns a single T cell receptor (beta chain). No antigen is known for it. This sample is part of a study of T cell responses to AZD1222 COVID-19 vaccine. Clones were read by immunoSEQ multiplex PCR, and TCRdb kept only the in-frame ones, dropping some. The sample lists under 100,000 clones, 90% seen once, with around 5.2% in the top ten. CDR3 length equals 20 residues. V dropped 4 bases and J dropped 1; count of bases not matched to a gene: 18. Germline V gene lookup returns CDR1 LNHDA and CDR2 SQIVND (reference sequence). Study conclusions and caveats: Possibly, clonal diversity was underestimated; donors were largely white British and included more females. After two AZD1222 doses, spike-specific TCR breadth and depth rose versus day 0. Just a handful of people given AZD1222 tested seropositive at baseline. Across spike, vaccine-associated CD4 TCRs were found, dominant at 160-218 and 743-854.

The genes are TRBV19 and TRBJ1-5; 8 bases are a match to TRBD1. The origin of this receptor is an adult in good health. This material consisted of peripheral blood, taken on day 0 of AZD1222 vaccination. In DNA form, the CDR3 reads TGTGCCAGTAGTAGAGGGTGGACAGGGCGACTGCCCGTAAGCAATCAGCCCCAGCATTTT. Residues: CASSRGWTGRLPVSNQPQHF.